The sequence of this T cell receptor beta chain was determined in a study of shared clonotypes between healthy human individuals (dated by TCRdb to about 2020). Background on the whole study: A couple of women and three men aged 18 to 49 years were included in the cohort. For each donor, CD4 naive and CD4 memory were each given three plates, CD8 naive was given two plates, and CD8 memory was given one plate. To estimate repertoire size and how much clonotype sharing occurs between individuals, the study deeply sequenced the blood TCR repertoires of roughly 5 healthy adults. To increase sequencing depth and limit assay-specific biases, different laboratories used diverse techniques to prepare libraries and sequence TCR repertoires. Between about 0.8 and 9 billion PBMCs per donor were obtained by leukapheresis.

The donors were healthy, HIV-negative adults who had no recently reported acute infections or vaccinations. All donors were Caucasian adults living in Nashville, Tennessee, USA. CD4+ T cells were enriched by magnetic negative selection; naive cells were then positively selected on CD45RA, and the negative fraction formed the memory subset. Blood was collected by leukapheresis, and PBMCs were isolated by Ficoll-Histopaque density gradient centrifugation and then cryopreserved in liquid nitrogen vapor phase. Analytical flow cytometry was used to check the purity and quantity of every magnetically sorted T cell population. Each sorted fraction had its genomic DNA isolated and then quantified by UV absorbance on a Nanodrop 2000c. The germline V end is reduced by 1 base and the J end by 5 bases; junction bases left unmatched: 6. CDR1 and CDR2 (SGHTA, FQGNSA) derive from the germline V gene. Counted from cysteine to phenylalanine, this CDR3 has 16 amino acids. CDR3 DNA is the only sequence kept; it has 48 bases, read in frame from the first base.

In regard to this clone: No cognate antigen has been identified for it. No base-level quality is on record; no much larger clone is a single base apart.

Using the deep immunoSEQ assay, TCR CDR3 regions were amplified from genomic DNA by multiplex PCR. Genomic DNA extracted from each cell subset was distributed evenly over all wells of several immunoSEQ 96-well plates, and each plate served as one replicate. For sorted subsets, each replicate PCR was loaded with around 220 ng genomic DNA, equivalent to approximately 33,000 T cell genomes. Purified libraries were measured with a Qubit 3.0 fluorometer, size-checked on a Bioanalyzer 2100, and measured again with the KAPA Library Quantification kit. Every immunoSEQ 96-well plate was sequenced on a separate single-read 150-cycle Illumina NextSeq 550 flow cell. As for the original processing: Because the immunoSEQ output held only junctional sequences and lacked quality scores, the filtering could not match the filtering applied to full-length reads. To assign V/J genes and CDR3, sequences were annotated against IMGT germline references using PyIR, a Python wrapper for IgBLAST v1.9. Reads were filtered out if the reads had weak V/J assignments (E-value above 1e-6), no CDR3, stop codons, out-of-frame junctions, or ambiguous translated residues. V3J clonotypes were defined as sequences sharing the same inferred V gene, J gene, and CDR3 amino acid sequence. To compute the percentage overlap between repertoires, the number of shared unique clonotypes was divided by the size of the smaller repertoire. Richness of each repertoire was evaluated using RTK rarefaction, the Chao1 estimator, and Recon v2.1 estimates of unobserved clonotypes. OLGA was used to compute generation probabilities for all TCRbeta clonotypes that the gDNA method yielded from a handful of donors. TCRdb carries this immuneACCESS record with in-frame sequences only. Its versions omit some clonotypes, under half of them owing to an unresolved V gene in the studies checked, with the rest unexplained. Clone size and V and J calls were adopted from that table, with D and trimming inferred from the DNA. A total of 2,500,000 or so clones appear in this sample, approximately 90% of them only once. The ten top clones hold about 0.13% of the sample.

Paper-wide results and their limitations: Larger estimated clonotype richness was generally found for naive subsets than for memory subsets. Across a handful of donors, 5% to 6% of naive CD4, approximately 3.5% of naive CD8, about 2% of memory CD4, and around 0.4% of memory CD8 clonotypes were shared. Compared with non-shared clonotypes, clonotypes shared by all four sorted-subset donors had higher generation probabilities. Only blood was sampled, and tissue TCR repertoires likely differ from those in blood. Because the study included only a small number of donors, the genetic and exposure-history diversity represented was limited. Rarefaction of sorted-subset datasets indicated incomplete sequencing despite the large sequencing depth. Based on pairwise subsampling, the degree of clonotype sharing among donors was expected to be affected by sequencing depth.

The clonotype comes from a man aged 18-30 years in good health. The V gene is TRBV7-2 and the J gene is TRBJ2-2, and 8 bases in between align with TRBD2. Sequencing was performed on naive CD4+ T cells sorted from blood. The label giving this sample's cell subset or site can be read as: CD45RA+ positively selected. The sequence in DNA is TGTGCCAGCAGCTTAGTAGAGGGGACTAGTACCGGGGAGCTGTTTTTT. Protein translation: CASSLVEGTSTGELFF.